The 5 T cell receptor beta chains below come from one sample, sequenced in a study of shared clonotypes between healthy human individuals. The assay was immunoSEQ multiplex PCR, and TCRdb's table has in-frame clones only and misses some. This table holds 400,000 to 600,000 clones, 95% to 96% found once. The sequenced material came from naive CD4+ T cells sorted from blood. Subset given: CD45RA+ positively selected. These receptors all come from a woman in her 30s in good health.

The chain links TRBV20-1 to TRBJ2-7; D call uncertain. Trimming took off 6 bases at V and 0 bases at J, with 6 bases between the two ends. Germline-derived CDR1 and CDR2 are DFQATT and SNEGSKA (reference sequence). The CDR3 covers 11 residues. The CDR3 reads CSAGASYEQYF. The CDR3 DNA sequence: TGCAGTGCAGGAGCCTCCTACGAGCAGTACTTC.

This chain joins TRBV11-2 and TRBJ2-1, with D unclear. The length of the CDR3 is 14 residues. V lost 1 base to trimming and J lost 6 bases, with 10 bases between them. The germline gives CDR1 SGHAT, CDR2 FQNNGV. The CDR3 DNA is TGTGCCAGCAGCTTAGCCCCTAGAACCAATGAGCAGTTCTTC. This translates into CASSLAPRTNEQFF.

The CDR3 spells CASSQDTENEKLFF. The CDR3 nucleotides read TGTGCCAGCAGCCAAGATACTGAAAATGAAAAACTGTTTTTT. This sequence joins TRBV4-2 and TRBJ1-4; D is undetermined. The germline V gene has CDR1 LGHNA and CDR2 YNFKEQ. V lost 0 bases and J lost 5, with 7 bases in between. The CDR3 sequence is 14 residues long.

The J gene is TRBJ1-2, the V gene TRBV29-1; possible D gene TRBD1, 6 bases. The CDR3 consists of 15 residues. Germline V gives CDR1 SQVTM, CDR2 ANQGSEA. With 3 bases removed from V and 3 bases from J, the gap between germline ends came to 17 bases. CDR3 sequence (DNA): TGCAGCGTTGACCCGGAGGGGACAAGAGACTATGGCTACACCTTC. Encoded protein: CSVDPEGTRDYGYTF.

This clone was seen a single time. The genes are TRBV7-2 and TRBJ2-1; 13 bases agree with TRBD2. Germline V CDR1 and CDR2: SGHTA, FQGNSA. The trim removed 4 bases at V and 9 bases at J, leaving 9 bases unmatched. The CDR3 totals 16 residues. For the CDR3, the DNA is TGTGCCAGCAGCTCGACTAGCGGGAGGCATGGCGGTGAGCAGTTCTTC. Translated, it gives CASSSTSGRHGGEQFF.